This passage covers 27 T cell receptor beta chains from one sample sequenced in a study of cytomegalovirus exposure and HLA in healthy donors. Primers: 60 Vbeta forward and 13 Jbeta reverse. The repertoire was sequenced with immunoSEQ multiplex PCR; TCRdb's copy has only in-frame clones and lacks some. The sample yields 150,000 to 200,000 clones, just under 80% seen once. The sample was PBMCs. These receptors all stem from a woman in her twenties or thirties in good health and CMV-seropositive.

The J gene is TRBJ2-2, the V gene TRBV6-7; 9 bases align to TRBD1. TRBV6-7 is classed as an ORF, of uncertain function. The CDR3 is made up of 16 amino acids. After removal of 2 bases from V and 6 bases from J, the junction contained 7 bases not matched to a gene. In DNA form, the CDR3 reads TGTGCCAGCAGTTACCCGGACAGGGGATATGCCGGGGAGCTGTTTTTT. As protein: CASSYPDRGYAGELFF.

The chain employs TRBV27 and TRBJ1-4; the D gene is possibly TRBD1 (5 bases). Germline V gene sequence: CDR1 MNHEY, CDR2 SMNVEV (reference sequence). The CDR3 sequence is 14 residues long. V was clipped by 4 bases and J by 8 bases, with 14 bases between them. CDR3 sequence (DNA): TGTGCCAGCAGTTGGGACTCCCGAGGGGAAAAACTGTTTTTT. Encoded protein: CASSWDSRGEKLFF.

The CDR3 DNA reads as TGTGCCACCAGCATTGGACTAGCGGCAACAGAGCAGTTCTTC. Translated, it gives CATSIGLAATEQFF. V is TRBV15 and J is TRBJ2-1, with TRBD2 identical over 10 bases. Germline V gives CDR1 LNHNV, CDR2 YYDKDF (reference sequence). The V segment lost 4 bases and the J segment 10 bases; nucleotides outside the gene matches: 7. This CDR3 region has 14 residues.

This clone has just a few counts. The rearrangement joins TRBV2 to TRBJ1-5, with 9 bases identical to TRBD1. CDR1 is SNHLY, CDR2 FYNNEI, per germline. Unmatched junction bases numbered 15, after V lost 7 bases and J lost 5 bases. This CDR3 has 17 amino acids. CDR3: CASTLGQGNLRDQPQHF. The DNA of the CDR3 is TGTGCCAGCACCCTGGGACAGGGAAACCTTAGGGATCAGCCCCAGCATTTT.

This clone was seen once. V gene TRBV4-1 combines with J gene TRBJ1-5, with 12 nucleotides matching TRBD1. Germline V gene lookup returns CDR1 MGHRA and CDR2 YSYEKL. The CDR3 runs 17 residues. The ends lost 2 bases at V and 1 base at J; junction bases unmatched: 3. Here the CDR3 DNA reads TGCGCCAGCAGCCAAACAGGGACAGGGGGCAGCAATCAGCCCCAGCATTTT. Protein sequence: CASSQTGTGGSNQPQHF.

V gene TRBV9 combines with J gene TRBJ2-7; unclear D gene. Trimming cost V 2 bases and J 0 bases, with 9 bases left between them. Germline V gene lookup returns CDR1 SGDLS and CDR2 YYNGEE. This CDR3 is 14 amino acids long. The DNA for the CDR3 is TGTGCCAGCAGCGTCGCTACGAGCTCCTACGAGCAGTACTTC. This gives the protein CASSVATSSYEQYF.

V is TRBV29-1 and J is TRBJ1-3, with TRBD1 matching 8 bases. Germline values: CDR1 SQVTM, CDR2 ANQGSEA. The CDR3 spans 13 residues. V dropped 8 bases and J dropped 0; count of bases not matched to a gene: 3. The CDR3 protein is CSSTGGSGNTIYF. Written as DNA, the CDR3 is TGCAGCTCAACAGGGGGCTCTGGAAACACCATATATTTT.

This chain uses TRBV27 with TRBJ2-7, with D possibly matching TRBD1 (6 bases). Germline V CDR1 and CDR2: MNHEY, SMNVEV (reference sequence). This CDR3 comprises 14 residues. Trimming removed 5 bases at V and 3 bases at J, with 14 bases between. CDR3 amino acids: CASSRIEDSYEQYF. The CDR3 nucleotides read TGTGCCAGCAGTAGAATCGAGGACAGCTACGAGCAGTACTTC.

The chain joins TRBV4-2 to TRBJ2-2; 7 nucleotides line up with TRBD2. The CDR3 extends over 17 amino acids. Germline-derived CDR1 and CDR2 are LGHNA and YNFKEQ. V trimming: 4 bases; J trimming: 3 bases; junction bases outside the gene matches: 11. The chain's CDR3 is CASSPIQAGIDTGELFF. The CDR3 coding sequence is TGTGCCAGCAGCCCCATTCAAGCGGGGATCGACACCGGGGAGCTGTTTTTT.

This chain links TRBV6-5 with TRBJ1-1; D possibly corresponds to TRBD1 (5 bases). The CDR3 contains 14 residues. V was pared by 7 bases and J by 5 bases, with 17 bases between. Germline V CDR1 and CDR2: MNHEY, SVGAGI. This CDR3 is CASNPWAGRTEAFF. CDR3 DNA: TGTGCCAGCAACCCCTGGGCAGGGAGGACTGAAGCTTTCTTT.

This chain joins TRBV28 and TRBJ2-1, with TRBD2 identical over 14 bases. The CDR3 spans 18 residues. Trimming at V came to 7 bases and at J to 4 bases, leaving 12 bases not matched to a gene. Germline CDR1 is MDHEN and CDR2 is SYDVKM. CDR3: CASTSGTSGRKLYNEQFF. In DNA form, the CDR3 reads TGTGCCAGCACCTCGGGGACTAGCGGGAGAAAGTTGTACAATGAGCAGTTCTTC. The full variable domain, its missing parts supplied by reference TRBV28 and TRBJ2-1, is DVKVTQSSRYLVKRTGEKVFLECVQDMDHENMFWYRQDPGLGLRLIYFSYDVKMKEKGDIPEGYSVSREKKERFSLILESASTNQTSMYLCASTSGTSGRKLYNEQFFGPGTRLTVL.

This clone has more than one count but fewer than ten. The rearrangement links TRBV11-3 to TRBJ2-7, with a weak D call TRBD1 (6 bases). V shed 5 bases and J shed 3 bases, with 17 bases lying between them. Germline-derived CDR1 and CDR2 are SGHNT and YENEEA. This CDR3 has 15 residues. In DNA, the CDR3 is TGTGCCAGCAGCCCCGACGGGTCAGGGGTCTACGAGCAGTACTTC. Its translation: CASSPDGSGVYEQYF.

The chain has TRBV19 and TRBJ1-2, with 8 nucleotides matching TRBD1. CDR3 length: 14 residues. Germline V gene sequence: CDR1 LNHDA, CDR2 SQIVND (reference sequence). V lost 7 bases, J lost 6 bases, and 10 bases stayed unmatched. CDR3 in DNA: TGTGCCAGTACCCCGACAGGGGACAGGAATGGCTACACCTTC. Amino acids: CASTPTGDRNGYTF.

The chain links TRBV7-3 to TRBJ2-2; unclear D gene. Per germline, CDR1 SGHTA and CDR2 FQGTGA. The length of the CDR3 is 14 residues. V was clipped by 2 bases and J by 3 bases, with 7 bases between them. The CDR3 DNA reads as TGTGCCAGCAGCTTATCGGGTTACACCGGGGAGCTGTTTTTT. Translation gives CASSLSGYTGELFF.

The gene calls are TRBV9 and TRBJ1-6; D perhaps matches TRBD1 (5 bases). Trimming pared 3 bases from V and 5 bases from J, leaving 9 bases between. CDR3 length equals 14 residues. From germline, CDR1 is SGDLS and CDR2 YYNGEE. The CDR3 sequence is CASSETRDNSPLHF. Here the CDR3 DNA reads TGTGCCAGCAGCGAGACCAGGGATAATTCACCCCTCCACTTT.

CDR3 sequence: CASSPDFVGTGELFF. The CDR3 DNA reads TGTGCCAGCAGCCCTGACTTCGTCGGCACCGGGGAGCTGTTTTTT. The chain has TRBV5-6 and TRBJ2-2; no clear D gene. Germline V lookup: CDR1 SGHDT, CDR2 YYEEEE. The CDR3 is 15 residues long. Trimming removed 4 bases at V and 4 bases at J, with 14 bases between.

Only a few counts were recorded for this clone. The chain employs TRBV4-1 and TRBJ1-3; D unclear. CDR3 length: 15 amino acids. V lost 5 bases, J lost 0 bases, and 11 bases lay in between. Per the germline V gene, CDR1 is MGHRA and CDR2 is YSYEKL. CDR3: CASSFGSSSGNTIYF. The CDR3 DNA is TGCGCCAGCAGCTTCGGGTCCTCCTCTGGAAACACCATATATTTT.

This sequence joins TRBV2 and TRBJ1-5; D gene uncertain. V gave up 3 bases and J gave up 6 bases, with 12 bases separating them. This CDR3 comprises 14 residues. CDR1 and CDR2 (germline): SNHLY, FYNNEI. CDR3 amino acids: CASSDYTPGQPQHF. CDR3 sequence (DNA): TGTGCCAGCAGTGATTATACCCCGGGTCAGCCCCAGCATTTT.

V is TRBV28 and J is TRBJ2-7; a weak D match, TRBD1 (6 bases). Trimming removed 4 bases at V and 3 bases at J, with 16 bases between. CDR3 length: 15 amino acids. CDR1 and CDR2 from the germline V gene are MDHEN and SYDVKM. The CDR3, as DNA: TGTGCCAGCAGTTATAGGGGGTTTAGGGGCTACGAGCAGTACTTC. Translating it yields CASSYRGFRGYEQYF.

This chain connects TRBV5-3 to TRBJ1-5, with D hard to call. TRBV5-3 is recorded as an ORF, its role being uncertain. The CDR3 consists of 12 residues. V gave up 3 bases and J gave up 4 bases, with 5 bases separating them. CDR3: CARSWQNQPQHF. DNA of the CDR3: TGTGCCAGAAGCTGGCAGAATCAGCCCCAGCATTTT.

To note about this clone: This same CDR3 is encoded by further DNA sequences in the sample. The chain combines TRBV5-1 with TRBJ2-3, with 13 bases that match TRBD2. V was pared by 4 bases and J by 0 bases, with 8 bases of the junction left unmatched. Per germline, CDR1 SGHRS and CDR2 YFSETQ. The CDR3 extends over 18 amino acids. The DNA for the CDR3 is TGCGCCAGCAGCAGAACGGGACTAGCGGGACCAAGCACAGATACGCAGTATTTT. It is translated as CASSRTGLAGPSTDTQYF.

CDR3 nucleotides: TGTGCCAGTAGTATGTCGTCAGGGAAGAACATTCAGTACTTC. Protein: CASSMSSGKNIQYF. The chain recombines TRBV19 with TRBJ2-4, with TRBD1 as a possible D gene (5 bases). V shed 3 bases and J shed 7 bases, with 13 bases lying between them. The CDR3 loop spans 14 amino acids. The V gene's germline CDR1 is LNHDA and CDR2 SQIVND (reference sequence).

The rearrangement joins TRBV5-1 to TRBJ2-3, with D perhaps matching TRBD1 (6 bases). Between the trimmed V and J ends, which lost 0 bases and 0 bases, there was a span of 11 bases. CDR3 length equals 16 residues. The V gene's germline CDR1 is SGHRS and CDR2 YFSETQ. The CDR3 DNA reads as TGCGCCAGCAGCTTGGCAGGGGTTATTAGCACAGATACGCAGTATTTT. Its translation: CASSLAGVISTDTQYF.

The rearrangement links TRBV5-6 to TRBJ1-1, with a possible D match to TRBD1 (6 bases). The V gene's germline CDR1 is SGHDT and CDR2 YYEEEE. Deletions cut 4 bases from V and 0 bases from J, with 19 bases between. The length of the CDR3 is 17 residues. In DNA form, the CDR3 reads TGTGCCAGCAGCGCTGGACAGCTTATATACATGAACACTGAAGCTTTCTTT. This encodes CASSAGQLIYMNTEAFF.

The chain carries TRBV10-1 and TRBJ2-5; 8 bases fit TRBD2. The CDR3 totals 15 residues. V dropped 2 bases and J dropped 6; count of bases not matched to a gene: 8. Germline-derived CDR1 and CDR2 are WNHNN and SYGVQD (reference sequence). This chain's CDR3 is CASSEDQREPQTQYF. The CDR3 nucleotides read TGCGCCAGCAGTGAGGATCAGCGGGAGCCGCAGACCCAGTACTTC.

The CDR3 DNA is TGTGCCAGCAGTTACCGAGGACAGGGGCCGGGCTACACCTTC. This translates into CASSYRGQGPGYTF. This chain connects TRBV6-5 to TRBJ1-2; 9 nucleotides line up with TRBD1. V was pared by 2 bases and J by 8 bases, with 6 bases of the junction left unmatched. CDR1 MNHEY and CDR2 SVGAGI come from the germline V gene. The CDR3 is 14 residues long.

The chain couples TRBV2 to TRBJ1-1; no clear D gene. This CDR3 is 13 amino acids long. Deletions cut 3 bases from V and 3 bases from J, with 8 bases between. Per germline, CDR1 SNHLY and CDR2 FYNNEI. As DNA, the CDR3 is TGTGCCAGCAGTGACAGGCGCTACACTGAAGCTTTCTTT. It codes for CASSDRRYTEAFF.